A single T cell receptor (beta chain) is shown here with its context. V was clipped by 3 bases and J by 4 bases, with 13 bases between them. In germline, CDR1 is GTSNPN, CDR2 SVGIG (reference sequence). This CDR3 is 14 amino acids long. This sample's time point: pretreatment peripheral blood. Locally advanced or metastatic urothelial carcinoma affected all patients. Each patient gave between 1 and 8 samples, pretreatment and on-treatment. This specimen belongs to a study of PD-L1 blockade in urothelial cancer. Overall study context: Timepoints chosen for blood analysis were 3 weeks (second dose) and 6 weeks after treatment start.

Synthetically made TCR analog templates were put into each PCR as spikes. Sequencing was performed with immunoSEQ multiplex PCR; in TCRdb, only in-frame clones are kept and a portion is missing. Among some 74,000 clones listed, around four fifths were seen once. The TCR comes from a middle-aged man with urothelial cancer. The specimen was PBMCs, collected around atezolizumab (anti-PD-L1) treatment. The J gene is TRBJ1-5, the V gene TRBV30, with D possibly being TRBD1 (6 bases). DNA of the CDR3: TGTGCCTGGAGCGTGGGAGGGGGTAATCAGCCCCAGCATTTT. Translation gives CAWSVGGGNQPQHF.